Sequencing of this T cell receptor beta chain was carried out in a study of T cells after posttransplantation cyclophosphamide. Control samples came 1 year after myeloablative marrow transplants with methotrexate plus calcineurin inhibitor. Only in-frame clones appear in the TCRdb table, and some are missing; sequencing was by immunoSEQ multiplex PCR. The repertoire has 20,000 or so clones, 75% to 90% of them found once; the top ten carry under 2%. Whole-study findings and limits: TRB clonality was highly associated with recipient CMV seropositivity and reactivation. Donor CD8+ memory clones often dominated recipient blood repertoires at later times. Tissue-infiltrating T cells from skin or gut overlapped little with blood T cells.

Notes on this clone: Its antigen is unidentified.

This TCR was recovered from a female patient aged 30 to 45 who received an allogeneic stem cell transplant from an unrelated donor, was CMV-positive, and had acute and chronic GVHD. Some T cells could come from the graft donor. The sequences come from PBMCs, collected roughly 49 weeks after allogeneic stem cell transplant with calcineurin inhibitor and methotrexate.

The CDR3 spells CASSRRASGIWIDEQFF. The CDR3 region has the DNA TGTGCCAGCAGCAGAAGGGCTAGCGGGATTTGGATCGATGAGCAGTTCTTC. The chain has TRBV27 and TRBJ2-1; 9 bases align to TRBD2. J lost 8 bases, V lost 6 bases, and 17 bases had no gene match. The germline V gene encodes CDR1 MNHEY and CDR2 SMNVEV (reference sequence). This CDR3 is 17 amino acids long.